Sequencing of this TCR beta chain was carried out in a study of PD-1 blockade in classical Hodgkin lymphoma. Profiled with immunoSEQ multiplex PCR; TCRdb holds only in-frame clones, not every one. The repertoire holds around 9,200 clones, with 80% to 85% as singletons. The patients all showed relapse after autologous stem cell transplantation, while their brentuximab vedotin exposure varied. Using magnetic negative selection, the CD4+ T cells were separated out of thawed PBMCs. Turning to this clone: Its antigen is as yet unknown.

Germline V CDR1 and CDR2: SGHRS, YFSETQ. The CDR3 runs 16 residues. Trimming left V 0 bases short and J 5 bases short, with 14 bases between. Study-wide results and caveats: Baseline TCR diversity was reportedly lower in newly diagnosed patients than healthy donors. No one has yet defined what causes the repertoire differences, which may be disease activity or prior therapy.

V and J are TRBV5-1 and TRBJ2-2; maybe TRBD1 (5 bases). This receptor was obtained from a human donor with classical Hodgkin lymphoma. This specimen was CD4+ T cells from blood, taken at baseline. The CDR3 spells CASSLVRGAGTGELFF. For the CDR3, the DNA is TGCGCCAGCAGCTTGGTAAGGGGCGCCGGTACCGGGGAGCTGTTTTTT.